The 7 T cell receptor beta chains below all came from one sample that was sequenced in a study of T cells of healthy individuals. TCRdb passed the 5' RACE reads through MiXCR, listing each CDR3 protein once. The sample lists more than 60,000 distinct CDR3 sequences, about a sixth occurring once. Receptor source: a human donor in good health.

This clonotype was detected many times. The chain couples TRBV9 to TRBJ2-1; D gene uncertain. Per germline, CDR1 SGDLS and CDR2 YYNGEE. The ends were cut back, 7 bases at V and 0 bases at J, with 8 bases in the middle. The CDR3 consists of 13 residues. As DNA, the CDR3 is TGTGCCAGCGGGGTAAGCTCCTACAATGAGCAGTTCTTC. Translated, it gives CASGVSSYNEQFF. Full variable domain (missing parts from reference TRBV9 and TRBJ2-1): DSGVTQTPKHLITATGQRVTLRCSPRSGDLSVYWYQQSLDQGLQFLIQYYNGEERAKGNILERFSAQQFPDLHSELNLSSLELGDSALYFCASGVSSYNEQFFGPGTRLTVL.

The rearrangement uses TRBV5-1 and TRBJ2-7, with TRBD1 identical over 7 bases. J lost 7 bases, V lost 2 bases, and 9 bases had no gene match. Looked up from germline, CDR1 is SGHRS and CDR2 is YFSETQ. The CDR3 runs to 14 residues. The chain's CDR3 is CASSFQGELREQYF. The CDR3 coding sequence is TGCGCCAGCAGCTTCCAGGGGGAGTTGAGAGAGCAGTACTTC.

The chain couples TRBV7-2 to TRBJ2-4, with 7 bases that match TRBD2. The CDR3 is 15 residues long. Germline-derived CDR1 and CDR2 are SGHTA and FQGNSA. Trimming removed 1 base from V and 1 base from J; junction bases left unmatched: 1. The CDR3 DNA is TGTGCCAGCAGCTTAGTCGGGGGGGCCAAAAACATTCAGTACTTC. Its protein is CASSLVGGAKNIQYF.

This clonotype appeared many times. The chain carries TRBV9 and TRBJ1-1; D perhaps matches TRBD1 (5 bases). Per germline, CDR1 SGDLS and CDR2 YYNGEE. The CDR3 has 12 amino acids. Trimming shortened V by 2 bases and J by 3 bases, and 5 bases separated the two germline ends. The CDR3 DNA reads TGTGCCAGCAGCGTGGGGGACACTGAAGCTTTCTTT. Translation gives CASSVGDTEAFF.

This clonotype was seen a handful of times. The CDR3 reads CASSLGQVSGNTIYF. The CDR3 nucleotides read TGTGCCAGCAGTTTAGGACAGGTCTCTGGAAACACCATATATTTT. This chain connects TRBV28 to TRBJ1-3; 7 bases agree with TRBD1. Per the germline V gene, CDR1 is MDHEN and CDR2 is SYDVKM. The CDR3 totals 15 residues. V lost 2 bases to trimming and J lost 0 bases; unmatched junction nucleotides: 1.

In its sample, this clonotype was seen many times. As DNA, the CDR3 is TGCAGTGCTAGAGGGGGGAGGTTAGATACGCAGTATTTT. This encodes CSARGGRLDTQYF. J is TRBJ2-3 and V is TRBV20-1; the D gene is possibly TRBD2 (6 bases). Trimming pared 1 base from V and 5 bases from J, leaving 10 bases between. The germline CDR1 and CDR2 sequences are DFQATT and SNEGSKA (reference sequence). The CDR3 extends over 13 amino acids.

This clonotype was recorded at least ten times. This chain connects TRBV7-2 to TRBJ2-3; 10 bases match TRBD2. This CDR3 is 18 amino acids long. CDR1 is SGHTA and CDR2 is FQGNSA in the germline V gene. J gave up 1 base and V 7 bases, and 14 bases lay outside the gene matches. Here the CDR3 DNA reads TGTGCCAGCATAGGAGCGGGAGGGTTTGGGGGTCGCACAGATACGCAGTATTTT. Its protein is CASIGAGGFGGRTDTQYF.